This T cell receptor (beta chain) was sequenced in a study of T cells in Graves' hyperthyroidism and ophthalmopathy. Study-wide points: Most thyroid clonotypes expanded above 0.001 appeared in blood too.

Amplification of TCR beta CDR3 regions used RNA as the template. Carried out on the TCR CDR3, a first-round RT-PCR used the HTBI primer set. A single record per CDR3 protein comes from TCRdb applying MiXCR to the multiplex PCR reads. The sample carries 600,000 to 650,000 distinct CDR3 sequences, around 21% recorded once. Trimming removed 5 bases at V and 12 bases at J, with 14 bases between. Germline values: CDR1 MNHNS, CDR2 SASEGT. The length of the CDR3 is 12 residues. A remark on this clonotype: No antigen is known for it.

The sequence was obtained from a man under 40 with Graves' ophthalmopathy. The chain has TRBV6-1 and TRBJ2-1; D might be TRBD2 (6 bases). Source material: blood. The CDR3 nucleotides read TGTGCCAGCAGTCTAACCGGGACTTTGCAGTTCTTC. Amino acids: CASSLTGTLQFF.